Below, one T cell receptor beta chain is given with its context. Original data processing: Estimation of nucleated cell counts was performed using reference gene primer amplification. Assay used: immunoSEQ multiplex PCR; TCRdb lists only in-frame clones, some missing. V, J and clone size derive from that table, while D and trimming were established from the DNA sequence. This table holds some 250,000 clones, 84% found once. The sample belongs to a study of blood T cell repertoires in COVID-19. The overall study: T cells, B-cell-depleted T cells, or PBMCs supplied cDNA or gDNA.

Germline V gene sequence: CDR1 SGHRS, CDR2 YFSETQ. This CDR3 has 14 residues. Trimming removed 0 bases at V and 5 bases at J, with 12 bases between. The rearrangement links TRBV5-1 to TRBJ2-7; D is possibly TRBD2 (5 bases). This sequence was found in a man in his 60s with acute or convalescent COVID-19. Sequenced input: peripheral blood. CDR3 region: CASSLAAGLNEQYF. CDR3 nucleotide sequence: TGCGCCAGCAGCTTGGCCGCGGGCTTAAACGAGCAGTACTTC.